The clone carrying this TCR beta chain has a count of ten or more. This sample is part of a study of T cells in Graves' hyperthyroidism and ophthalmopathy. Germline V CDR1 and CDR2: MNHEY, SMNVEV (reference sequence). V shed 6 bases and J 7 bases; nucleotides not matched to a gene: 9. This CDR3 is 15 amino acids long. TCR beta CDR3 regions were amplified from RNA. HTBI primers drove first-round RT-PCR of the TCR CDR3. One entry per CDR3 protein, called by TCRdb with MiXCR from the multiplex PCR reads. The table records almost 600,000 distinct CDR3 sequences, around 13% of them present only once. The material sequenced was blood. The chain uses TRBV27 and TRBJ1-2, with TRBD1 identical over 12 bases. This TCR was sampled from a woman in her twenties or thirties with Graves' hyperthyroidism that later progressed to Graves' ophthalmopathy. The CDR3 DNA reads TGTGCCAGCAGCCTCCCTGGGACAGGGGGCTTTGGCTACACCTTC. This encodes CASSLPGTGGFGYTF.